This TCR beta chain emerged from a study of T cell responses to AZD1222 COVID-19 vaccine. Notes on the study in general: Donors were largely white British and mainly female; clonal diversity was possibly underestimated.

The data were produced by immunoSEQ multiplex PCR, yet TCRdb's version contains in-frame clones alone and is incomplete. This table holds some 110,000 clones, around nine tenths found once. This clone was detected only once. What it recognizes is unknown. It was second doses at about 4 or about 12 weeks that were pooled. This TCR was sampled from an adult who received the AZD1222 COVID-19 vaccine. This specimen was peripheral blood, taken 28 days after the second AZD1222 dose.

The DNA of the CDR3 is TGTGCCAGCAGCCAAGATAGCGGGTCGGGTTCCTACGAGCAGTACTTC. Protein: CASSQDSGSGSYEQYF. This chain joins TRBV3-1 (or the pseudogene TRBV3-2) and TRBJ2-7; 7 bases are shared with TRBD2. Trimming at V came to 0 bases and at J to 1 base, leaving 6 bases not matched to a gene. Germline values: CDR1 LGHDT, CDR2 YNNKEL (reference sequence). This CDR3 region has 16 residues.